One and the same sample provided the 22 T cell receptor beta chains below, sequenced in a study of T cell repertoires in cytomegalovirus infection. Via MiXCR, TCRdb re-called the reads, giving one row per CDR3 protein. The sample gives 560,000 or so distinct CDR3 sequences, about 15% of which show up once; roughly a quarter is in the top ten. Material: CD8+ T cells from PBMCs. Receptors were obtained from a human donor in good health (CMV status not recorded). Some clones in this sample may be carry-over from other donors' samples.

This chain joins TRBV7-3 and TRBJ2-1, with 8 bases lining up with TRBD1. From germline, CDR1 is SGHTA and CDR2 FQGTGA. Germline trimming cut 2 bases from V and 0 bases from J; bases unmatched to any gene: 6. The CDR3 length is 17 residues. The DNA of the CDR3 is TGTGCCAGCAGCTTACGGGGACAGGATCTCTCCTACAATGAGCAGTTCTTC. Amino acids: CASSLRGQDLSYNEQFF.

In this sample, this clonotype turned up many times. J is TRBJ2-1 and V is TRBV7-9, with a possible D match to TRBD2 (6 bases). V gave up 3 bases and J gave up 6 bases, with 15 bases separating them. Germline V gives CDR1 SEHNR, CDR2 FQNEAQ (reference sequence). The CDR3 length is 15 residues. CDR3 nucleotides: TGTGCCAGCAGCTTTTGGCCTAGCGTAGTCAATGAGCAGTTCTTC. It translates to CASSFWPSVVNEQFF.

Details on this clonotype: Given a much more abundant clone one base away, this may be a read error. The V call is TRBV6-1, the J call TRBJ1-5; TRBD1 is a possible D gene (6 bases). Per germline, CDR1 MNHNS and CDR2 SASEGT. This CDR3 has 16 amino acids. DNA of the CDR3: TGTGCCAGCATTCTCATAGGTGGGGGCAGCATTCAGCCCCAGCATTTT. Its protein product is CASILIGGGSIQPQHF.

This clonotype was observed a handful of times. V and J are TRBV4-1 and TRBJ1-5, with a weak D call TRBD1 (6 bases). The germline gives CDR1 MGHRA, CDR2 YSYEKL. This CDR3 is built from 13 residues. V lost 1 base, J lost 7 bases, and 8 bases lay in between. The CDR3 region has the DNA TGCGCCAGCAGCCAAGCCGGGGGCCAGCCCCAGCATTTT. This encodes CASSQAGGQPQHF.

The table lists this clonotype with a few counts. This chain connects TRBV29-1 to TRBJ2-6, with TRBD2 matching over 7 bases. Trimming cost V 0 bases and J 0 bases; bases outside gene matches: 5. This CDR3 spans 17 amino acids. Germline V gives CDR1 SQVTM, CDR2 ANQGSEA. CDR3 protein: CSVEEWGGSSGANVLTF. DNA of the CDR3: TGCAGCGTTGAAGAGTGGGGGGGAAGCTCTGGGGCCAACGTCCTGACTTTC.

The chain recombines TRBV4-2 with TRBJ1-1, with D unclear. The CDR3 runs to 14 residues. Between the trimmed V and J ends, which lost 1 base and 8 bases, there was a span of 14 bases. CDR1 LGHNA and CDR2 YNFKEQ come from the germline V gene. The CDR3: CASSQAQPGIEAFF. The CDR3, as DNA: TGTGCCAGCAGCCAAGCACAGCCGGGCATCGAAGCTTTCTTT.

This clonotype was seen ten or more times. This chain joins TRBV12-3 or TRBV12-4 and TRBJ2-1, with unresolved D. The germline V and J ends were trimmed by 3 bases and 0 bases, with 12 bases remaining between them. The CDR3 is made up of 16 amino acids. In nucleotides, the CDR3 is TGTGCCAGCAGTTTTAATGGCCAGAGCTCCTACAATGAGCAGTTCTTC. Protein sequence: CASSFNGQSSYNEQFF.

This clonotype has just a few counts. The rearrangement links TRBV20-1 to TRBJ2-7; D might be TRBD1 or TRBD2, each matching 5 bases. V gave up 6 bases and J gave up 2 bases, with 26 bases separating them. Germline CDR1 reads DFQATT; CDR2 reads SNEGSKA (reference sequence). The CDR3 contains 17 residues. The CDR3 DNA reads TGCAGTGCCAGAAATATATCGGGCGGTCGAGGGGCCTACGAGCAGTACTTC. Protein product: CSARNISGGRGAYEQYF.

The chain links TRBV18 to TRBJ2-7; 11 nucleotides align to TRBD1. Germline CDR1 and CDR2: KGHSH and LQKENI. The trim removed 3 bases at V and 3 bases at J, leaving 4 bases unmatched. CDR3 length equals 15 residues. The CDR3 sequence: CASSPAGQGDYEQYF. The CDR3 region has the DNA TGTGCCAGCTCACCGGCGGGACAGGGGGACTACGAGCAGTACTTC.

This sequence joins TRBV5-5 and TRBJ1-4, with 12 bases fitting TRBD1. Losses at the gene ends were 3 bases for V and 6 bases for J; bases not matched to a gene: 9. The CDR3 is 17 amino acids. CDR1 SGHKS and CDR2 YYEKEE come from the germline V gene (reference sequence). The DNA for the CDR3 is TGTGCCAGCAGCTCCCCCGGGACAGGGGGCGCGGATGAAAAACTGTTTTTT. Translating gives CASSSPGTGGADEKLFF.

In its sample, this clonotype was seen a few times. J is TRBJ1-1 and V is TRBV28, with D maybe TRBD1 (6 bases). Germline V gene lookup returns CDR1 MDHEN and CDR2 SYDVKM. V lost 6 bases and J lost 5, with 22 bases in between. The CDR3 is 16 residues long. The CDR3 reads CASRSPGAGTLTEAFF. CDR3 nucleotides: TGTGCCAGCAGGTCCCCAGGGGCAGGTACTCTTACTGAAGCTTTCTTT.

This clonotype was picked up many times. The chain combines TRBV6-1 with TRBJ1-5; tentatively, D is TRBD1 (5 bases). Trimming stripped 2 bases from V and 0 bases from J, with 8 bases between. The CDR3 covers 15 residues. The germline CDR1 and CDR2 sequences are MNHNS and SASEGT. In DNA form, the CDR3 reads TGTGCCAGCAGTGAACAGGGATTTAGCAATCAGCCCCAGCATTTT. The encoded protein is CASSEQGFSNQPQHF.

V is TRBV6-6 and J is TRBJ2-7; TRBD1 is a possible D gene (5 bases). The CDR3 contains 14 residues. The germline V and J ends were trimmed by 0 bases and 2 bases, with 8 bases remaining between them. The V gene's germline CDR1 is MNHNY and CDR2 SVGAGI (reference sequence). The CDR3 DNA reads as TGTGCCAGCAGTTACTCGGACATCGCCTACGAGCAGTACTTC. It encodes CASSYSDIAYEQYF.

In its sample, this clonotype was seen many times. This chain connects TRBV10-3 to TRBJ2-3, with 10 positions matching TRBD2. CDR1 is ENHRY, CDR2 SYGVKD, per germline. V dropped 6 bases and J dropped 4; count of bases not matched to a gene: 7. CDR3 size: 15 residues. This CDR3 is CAISPSSGRADTQYF. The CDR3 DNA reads TGTGCCATCAGCCCCTCTAGCGGGAGAGCAGATACGCAGTATTTT.

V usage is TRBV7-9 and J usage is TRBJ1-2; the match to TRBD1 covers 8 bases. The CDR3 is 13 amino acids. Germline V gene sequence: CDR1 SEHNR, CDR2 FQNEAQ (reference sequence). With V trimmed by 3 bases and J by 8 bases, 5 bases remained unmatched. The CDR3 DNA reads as TGTGCCAGCAGCTTCCAGGGGGCGGAGGGCTACACCTTC. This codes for CASSFQGAEGYTF.

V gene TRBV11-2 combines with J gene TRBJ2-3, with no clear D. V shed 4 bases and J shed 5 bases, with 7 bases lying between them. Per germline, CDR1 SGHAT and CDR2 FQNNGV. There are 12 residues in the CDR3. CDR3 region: CASSYIKDTQYF. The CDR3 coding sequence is TGTGCCAGCAGCTATATTAAAGATACGCAGTATTTT.

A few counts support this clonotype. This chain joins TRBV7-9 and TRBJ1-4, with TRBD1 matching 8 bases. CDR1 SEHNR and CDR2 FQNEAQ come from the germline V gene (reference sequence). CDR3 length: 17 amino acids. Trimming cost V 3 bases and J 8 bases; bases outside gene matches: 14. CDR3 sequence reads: CASSFPPRTGTGEKLFF. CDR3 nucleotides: TGTGCCAGCAGCTTCCCTCCTAGGACAGGGACGGGGGAAAAACTGTTTTTT. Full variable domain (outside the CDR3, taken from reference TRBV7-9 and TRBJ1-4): DTGVSQNPRHKITKRGQNVTFRCDPISEHNRLYWYRQTLGQGPEFLTYFQNEAQLEKSRLLSDRFSAERPKGSFSTLEIQRTEQGDSAMYLCASSFPPRTGTGEKLFFGSGTQLSVL.

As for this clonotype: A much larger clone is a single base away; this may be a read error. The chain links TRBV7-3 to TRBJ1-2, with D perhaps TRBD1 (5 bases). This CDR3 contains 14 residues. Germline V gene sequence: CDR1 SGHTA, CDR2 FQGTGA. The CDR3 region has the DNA TGTGCCAGCAGCCCTGGGGGAGGCATCTATGGCTTCACCTTC. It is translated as CASSPGGGIYGFTF. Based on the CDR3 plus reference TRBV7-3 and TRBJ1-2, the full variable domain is GAGVSQTPSNKVTEKGKYVELRCDPISGHTALYWYRQSLGQGPEFLIYFQGTGAADDSGLPNDRFFAVRPEGSVSTLKIQRTERGDSAVYLCASSPGGGIYGFTFGSGTRLTVV.

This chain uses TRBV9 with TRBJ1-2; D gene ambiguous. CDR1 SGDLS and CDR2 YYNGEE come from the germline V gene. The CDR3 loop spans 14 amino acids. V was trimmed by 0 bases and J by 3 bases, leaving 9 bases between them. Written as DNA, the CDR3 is TGTGCCAGCAGCGTAGCTGGCAACTACTATGGCTACACCTTC. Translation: CASSVAGNYYGYTF.

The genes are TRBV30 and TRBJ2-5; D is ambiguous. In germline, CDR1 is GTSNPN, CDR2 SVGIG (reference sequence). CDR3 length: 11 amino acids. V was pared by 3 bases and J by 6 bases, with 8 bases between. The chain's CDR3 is CAWSPAKTQYF. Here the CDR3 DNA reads TGTGCCTGGAGCCCGGCGAAGACCCAGTACTTC.

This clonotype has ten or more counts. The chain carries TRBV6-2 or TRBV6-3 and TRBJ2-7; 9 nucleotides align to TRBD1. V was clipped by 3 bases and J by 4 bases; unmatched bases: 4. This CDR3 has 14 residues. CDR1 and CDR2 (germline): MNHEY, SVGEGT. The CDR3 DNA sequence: TGTGCCAGCAGTTATGGACAGGGGACGTACGAGCAGTACTTC. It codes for CASSYGQGTYEQYF.

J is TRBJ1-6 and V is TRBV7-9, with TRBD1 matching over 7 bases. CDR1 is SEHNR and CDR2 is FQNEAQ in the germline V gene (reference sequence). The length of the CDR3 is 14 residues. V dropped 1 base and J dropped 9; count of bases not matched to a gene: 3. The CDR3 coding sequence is TGTGCCAGCAGCTTAGACAGGGGACCTTCACCCCTCCACTTT. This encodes CASSLDRGPSPLHF.